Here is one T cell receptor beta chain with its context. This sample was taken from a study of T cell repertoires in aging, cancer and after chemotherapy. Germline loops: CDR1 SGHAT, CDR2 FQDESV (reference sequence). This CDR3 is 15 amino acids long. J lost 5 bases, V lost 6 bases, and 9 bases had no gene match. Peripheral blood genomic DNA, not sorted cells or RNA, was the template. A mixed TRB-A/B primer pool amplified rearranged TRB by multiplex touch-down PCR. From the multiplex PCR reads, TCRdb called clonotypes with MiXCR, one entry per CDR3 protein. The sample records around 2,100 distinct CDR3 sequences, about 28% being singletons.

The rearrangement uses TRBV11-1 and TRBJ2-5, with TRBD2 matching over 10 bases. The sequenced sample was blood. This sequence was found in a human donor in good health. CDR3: CASSAGTSVSETQYF. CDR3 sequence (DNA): TGTGCCAGCAGTGCCGGGACTAGCGTTTCGGAGACCCAGTACTTC.